This paragraph covers one T cell receptor (beta chain) sequence. As yet, its antigen is unknown. In TCRdb, the 5' RACE reads were re-called with MiXCR into one record per CDR3 protein. The table records around 430,000 distinct CDR3 sequences, 15% to 20% of them present only once. Germline loops: CDR1 SGHRS, CDR2 YFSETQ. The length of the CDR3 is 15 residues. V was cut by 5 bases and J by 0 bases, with 12 bases left in between. This entry comes from a study of CD8 T cells in ankylosing spondylitis. General study points: Past research had described some motif variants in reactive arthritis synovial fluid and blood. Under 10 highly homologous variants formed a TCR beta motif that appeared characteristic of ankylosing spondylitis blood.

Material for sequencing was blood, either unsorted or a sorted T cell fraction (not recorded which). The source is a male donor with ankylosing spondylitis. V usage is TRBV5-1 and J usage is TRBJ2-1; no clear D. CDR3 residues: CASSYVGSSYNEQFF. CDR3 sequence (DNA): TGCGCCAGCAGTTATGTCGGTAGCTCCTACAATGAGCAGTTCTTC.